The sequence of this TCR beta chain was determined in a study of PD-1 blockade in classical Hodgkin lymphoma. Study results and limitations: Newly diagnosed patients had baseline TCR diversity that was reportedly lower than that of healthy donors.

In this sample, this clone turned up a few times. Its antigen is still unknown. Every patient had relapsed following autologous stem cell transplantation, and cohorts differed in brentuximab vedotin exposure. Libraries were prepared by immunoSEQ multiplex PCR; TCRdb keeps only in-frame clonotypes and omits some of them. The table records about 13,000 clones, around nine tenths of them present only once. CDR3 length: 14 amino acids. With 5 bases clipped from V and 7 bases from J, the junction kept 10 bases outside the gene matches. CDR1 is GTSNPN, CDR2 SVGIG, per germline (reference sequence). The source is a human donor with classical Hodgkin lymphoma. This specimen was peripheral blood mononuclear cells (PBMCs), taken at baseline. The chain recombines TRBV30 with TRBJ1-5; the match to TRBD1 covers 8 bases. The CDR3 is CAWAAGQGGQPQHF. CDR3 DNA sequence: TGTGCCTGGGCCGCAGGACAGGGAGGACAGCCCCAGCATTTT.